A single sample is the source of the 17 T cell receptor beta chains below, sequenced in a study of blood T cell repertoires in COVID-19. Repertoires were generated with immunoSEQ multiplex PCR, while TCRdb's copy carries only in-frame clones and drops some. The profile covers 190,000 or so clones, with around four fifths appearing a single time and less than 3.5% taken by the ten largest. Specimen: peripheral blood. Every receptor here comes from a man in his forties or fifties with active or convalescent COVID-19.

The rearrangement joins TRBV2 to TRBJ2-3; TRBD2 agrees at 7 bases. The CDR3 is made up of 14 amino acids. Germline CDR1 reads SNHLY; CDR2 reads FYNNEI. After removal of 5 bases from V and 0 bases from J, the junction contained 2 bases not matched to a gene. CDR3 coding DNA: TGTGCCAGCAGTCTACTAGCGAGCACAGATACGCAGTATTTT. Protein sequence: CASSLLASTDTQYF.

This chain uses TRBV4-2 with TRBJ2-1; 13 bases are a match to TRBD2. The CDR3 spans 19 residues. CDR1 is LGHNA and CDR2 is YNFKEQ in the germline V gene. V trimming: 0 bases; J trimming: 6 bases; junction bases outside the gene matches: 11. CDR3 DNA sequence: TGTGCCAGCAGCCAAGATTGGGGGAGCGGGACTAGCGGGACCAATGAGCAGTTCTTC. It yields the protein CASSQDWGSGTSGTNEQFF.

The rearrangement uses TRBV28 and TRBJ1-5, with 7 nucleotides matching TRBD1. Trimming took 3 bases from V and 1 from J; bases not matched to a gene: 9. Looked up from germline, CDR1 is MDHEN and CDR2 is SYDVKM. The CDR3 contains 17 residues. The CDR3 DNA follows: TGTGCCAGCAGTTTGAGGGGGCCCGGAGGAAGCAATCAGCCCCAGCATTTT. This sequence encodes CASSLRGPGGSNQPQHF.

The rearrangement joins TRBV28 to TRBJ1-2, with D maybe TRBD1 (6 bases). CDR3 length: 15 amino acids. Trimming shortened V by 2 bases and J by 0 bases, and 10 bases separated the two germline ends. Germline CDR1 is MDHEN and CDR2 is SYDVKM. This chain's CDR3 is CASSLGRGSNYGYTF. CDR3 DNA: TGTGCCAGCAGTTTAGGCAGGGGATCTAACTATGGCTACACCTTC.

V is TRBV7-9 and J is TRBJ2-7, with D tentatively TRBD2 (5 bases). V dropped 1 base and J dropped 0 bases, with 16 bases sitting between them. Germline CDR1 is SEHNR and CDR2 is FQNEAQ (reference sequence). CDR3 length: 17 amino acids. CDR3: CASSLGGGQLHSYEQYF. CDR3 coding DNA: TGTGCCAGCAGCTTAGGAGGCGGGCAGCTCCACTCCTACGAGCAGTACTTC.

The chain couples TRBV28 to TRBJ2-3; 10 bases map to TRBD2. CDR1 and CDR2 (germline): MDHEN, SYDVKM. The V gene end was trimmed by 7 bases and the J gene end by 1 base; junction bases not matched to a gene: 11. The CDR3 runs 17 residues. CDR3 protein: CASIPPLAGDGTDTQYF. The CDR3 nucleotides read TGTGCCAGCATCCCCCCCCTAGCGGGAGACGGCACAGATACGCAGTATTTT.

The chain is built from TRBV28 and TRBJ2-7; 7 positions match TRBD2. V was pared by 6 bases and J by 4 bases, with 9 bases of the junction left unmatched. The CDR3 covers 14 residues. The V gene's germline CDR1 is MDHEN and CDR2 SYDVKM. The chain's CDR3 is CASRGPAGTYEQYF. Written as DNA, the CDR3 is TGTGCCAGCAGGGGTCCAGCGGGGACTTACGAGCAGTACTTC. Combining the CDR3 with reference TRBV28 and TRBJ2-7 gives the whole variable domain DVKVTQSSRYLVKRTGEKVFLECVQDMDHENMFWYRQDPGLGLRLIYFSYDVKMKEKGDIPEGYSVSREKKERFSLILESASTNQTSMYLCASRGPAGTYEQYFGPGTRLTVT.

Details on this clone: Other nucleotide sequences from this sample produce the same CDR3. The V and J genes are TRBV18 and TRBJ1-5; no definite D call. V lost 2 bases and J lost 2, with 7 bases in between. In germline, CDR1 is KGHSH, CDR2 LQKENI. The CDR3 contains 14 residues. CDR3 DNA: TGTGCCAGCTCACCAACAGCCGGCAATCAGCCCCAGCATTTT. This encodes CASSPTAGNQPQHF.

This chain joins TRBV19 and TRBJ2-7; perhaps TRBD2 as D (5 bases). Per the germline V gene, CDR1 is LNHDA and CDR2 is SQIVND (reference sequence). The CDR3 is 16 residues long. The V end was cut by 0 bases, the J end by 5 bases, with 17 bases between. CDR3: CASSIDRGRRYHEQYF. In DNA, the CDR3 is TGTGCCAGTAGTATAGACCGCGGGCGGAGGTACCACGAGCAGTACTTC.

This chain joins TRBV10-3 and TRBJ1-5; D is perhaps TRBD1 (6 bases). V gave up 1 base and J gave up 9 bases, with 7 bases separating them. The CDR3 length is 12 residues. Germline CDR1 ENHRY, CDR2 SYGVKD. CDR3 DNA sequence: TGTGCCATCAGTGAGTTGGGGGCGCCCCAGCATTTT. Encoded protein: CAISELGAPQHF.

The V gene is TRBV9, the J gene TRBJ1-2; 7 bases match TRBD1. CDR1 is SGDLS and CDR2 is YYNGEE in the germline V gene. J was trimmed by 4 bases and V by 4 bases; bases with no gene match: 4. The CDR3 covers 13 residues. As DNA, the CDR3 is TGTGCCAGCAGCAATACAGGGGCCTATGGCTACACCTTC. It encodes CASSNTGAYGYTF.

This chain uses TRBV4-1 with TRBJ1-1; the D gene is possibly TRBD1 (5 bases). Trimming took 1 base from V and 4 from J, leaving 10 bases between them. This CDR3 has 14 residues. CDR1 is MGHRA and CDR2 is YSYEKL in the germline V gene. The CDR3 nucleotides read TGCGCCAGCAGCCAAGCCCAGGGTTTCACTGAAGCTTTCTTT. Translated: CASSQAQGFTEAFF.

The V and J genes are TRBV5-4 and TRBJ2-7; 9 bases align to TRBD1. The CDR3 loop spans 15 amino acids. V lost 3 bases to trimming and J lost 5 bases; unmatched junction nucleotides: 9. Germline values: CDR1 SGHNT, CDR2 YYREEE (reference sequence). CDR3 nucleotides: TGTGCCAGCAGCTCTTATACAGGGGGCAGGGACGAGCAGTACTTC. It specifies CASSSYTGGRDEQYF.

The CDR3, as DNA: TGTGCCAGCAGCTTGGGGGGGGGAAGGACAGAGAGCACAGATACGCAGTATTTT. This codes for CASSLGGGRTESTDTQYF. This rearrangement joins TRBV5-4 to TRBJ2-3; tentative D call: TRBD2 (7 bases). This CDR3 has 18 residues. Looked up from germline, CDR1 is SGHNT and CDR2 is YYREEE (reference sequence). The germline V and J ends were trimmed by 0 bases and 0 bases, with 17 bases remaining between them.

This sequence joins TRBV19 and TRBJ1-5; D is undetermined. V shed 7 bases and J shed 1 base, with 14 bases lying between them. This CDR3 comprises 15 residues. Germline CDR1 reads LNHDA; CDR2 reads SQIVND (reference sequence). As DNA, the CDR3 is TGTGCCAGTATGCTGATAGTTGCCAGCAATCAGCCCCAGCATTTT. This encodes CASMLIVASNQPQHF.

The chain is built from TRBV25-1 and TRBJ2-1; TRBD1 aligns across 7 bases. Germline trimming cut 6 bases from V and 6 bases from J; bases unmatched to any gene: 2. This CDR3 comprises 12 residues. Germline V lookup: CDR1 MGHDK, CDR2 SYGVNS. The chain's CDR3 is CASRGDSNEQFF. The CDR3 nucleotides read TGTGCCAGCAGGGGGGACAGCAATGAGCAGTTCTTC.

The chain employs TRBV5-4 and TRBJ2-4; maybe TRBD2 (6 bases). This CDR3 comprises 15 residues. The V and J ends lost 0 bases and 7 bases respectively, with 14 bases between them. Germline assignment: CDR1 SGHNT and CDR2 YYREEE (reference sequence). The CDR3 sequence is CASSLEAGLANIQYF. Here the CDR3 DNA reads TGTGCCAGCAGCTTGGAGGCGGGGCTGGCGAACATTCAGTACTTC.